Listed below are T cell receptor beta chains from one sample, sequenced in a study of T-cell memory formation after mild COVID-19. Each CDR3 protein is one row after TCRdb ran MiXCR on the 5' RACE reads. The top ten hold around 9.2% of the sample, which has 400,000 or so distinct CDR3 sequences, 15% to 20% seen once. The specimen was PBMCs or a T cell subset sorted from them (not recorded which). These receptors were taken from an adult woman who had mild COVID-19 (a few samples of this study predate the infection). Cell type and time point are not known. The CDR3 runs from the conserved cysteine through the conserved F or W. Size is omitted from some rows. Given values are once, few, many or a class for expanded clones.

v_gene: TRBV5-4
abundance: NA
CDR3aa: CASSSLGGGAIYNEQFF

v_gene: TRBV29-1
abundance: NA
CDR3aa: CSVEEATTVLGNEQFF

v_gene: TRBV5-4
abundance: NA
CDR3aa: CASSRGTSGWQETQYF

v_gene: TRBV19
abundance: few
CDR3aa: CASSIVAADTQYF

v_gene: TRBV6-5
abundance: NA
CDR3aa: CASRFRQGGTYEQYF

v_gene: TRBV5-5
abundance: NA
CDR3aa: CASSLIPVTRGNEQFF

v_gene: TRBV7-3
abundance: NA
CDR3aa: CASSFGQRGGTDTQYF

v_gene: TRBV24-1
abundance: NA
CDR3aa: CATSGRRVAGYNEQFF

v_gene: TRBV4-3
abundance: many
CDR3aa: CASSQSGTGVTKNIQYF

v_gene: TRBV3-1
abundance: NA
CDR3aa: CASSLAGAHTDTQYF

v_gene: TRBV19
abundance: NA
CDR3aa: CASSIFGGRSYEQYF

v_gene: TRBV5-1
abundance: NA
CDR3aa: CASSPGQGKDYGYTF

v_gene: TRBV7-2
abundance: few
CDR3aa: CASSWTASSYNEQFF

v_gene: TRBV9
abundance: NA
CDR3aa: CASSVNRDSSNQPQHF

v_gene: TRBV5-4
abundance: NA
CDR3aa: CASSSSGQIITQYF

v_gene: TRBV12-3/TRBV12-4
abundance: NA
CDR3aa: CASSLQGMRGYTF

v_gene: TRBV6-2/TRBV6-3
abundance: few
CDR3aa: CASSTAGEITGELFF

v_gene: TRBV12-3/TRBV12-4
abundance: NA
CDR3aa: CASSPKRVHGYTF

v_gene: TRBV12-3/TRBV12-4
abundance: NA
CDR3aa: CASMQGLGLFF

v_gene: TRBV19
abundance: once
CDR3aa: CASSLRTKPGNQPQHF

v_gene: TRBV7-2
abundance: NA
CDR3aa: CASSLVSGSTDEQFF

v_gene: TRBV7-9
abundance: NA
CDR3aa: CASSLGSRRAETQYF

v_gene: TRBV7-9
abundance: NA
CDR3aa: CASSLDSFYGYTF

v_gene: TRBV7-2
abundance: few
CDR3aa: CASSISGGAPGELFF

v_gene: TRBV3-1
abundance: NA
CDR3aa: CASSQAFVGSSGANVLTF

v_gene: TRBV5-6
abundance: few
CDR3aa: CASSLWEGAHGYTF

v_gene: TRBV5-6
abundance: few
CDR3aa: CASSFYRRNTEAFF

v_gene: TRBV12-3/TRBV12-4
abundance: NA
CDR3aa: CASSRALTNTGELFF

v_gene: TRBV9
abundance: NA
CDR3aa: CASSVGGDMLGTEAFF

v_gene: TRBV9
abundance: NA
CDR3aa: CASSVESGHSEQYF

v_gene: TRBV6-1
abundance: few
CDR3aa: CASSALQGIDEQYF

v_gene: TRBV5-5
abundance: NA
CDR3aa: CASSPSHRPQHF

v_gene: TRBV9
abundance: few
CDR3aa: CASRPTGVDTEAFF

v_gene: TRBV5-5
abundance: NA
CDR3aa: CASSLGQHRLANYGYTF

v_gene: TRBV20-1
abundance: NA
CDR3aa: CSAQEGQAVYEQYF

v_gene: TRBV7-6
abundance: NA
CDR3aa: CATRTLAGNNEQFF

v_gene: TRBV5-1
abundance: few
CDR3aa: CASSTGQGLNTEAFF

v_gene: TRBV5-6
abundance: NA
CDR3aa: CASSPGVETGYEQYF

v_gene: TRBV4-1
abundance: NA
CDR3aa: CASSQEQVPYNEQFF

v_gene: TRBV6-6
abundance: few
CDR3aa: CASSYSAGGNAEAFF

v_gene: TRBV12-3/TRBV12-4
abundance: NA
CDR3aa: CASSARGLPDTQYF

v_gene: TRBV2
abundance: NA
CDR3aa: CASSDAGQWREQYF

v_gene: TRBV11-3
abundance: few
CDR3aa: CASSLDGPTTGELFF

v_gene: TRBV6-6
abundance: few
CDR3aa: CASKTGSNTGELFF

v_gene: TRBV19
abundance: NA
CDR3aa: CATQAGAGYAYEQYF

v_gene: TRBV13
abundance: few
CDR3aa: CASSLGHGGDTQYF

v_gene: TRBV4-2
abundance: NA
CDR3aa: CASSQAHGDRGSEAFF

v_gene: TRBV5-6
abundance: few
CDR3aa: CASSSSGLLSTDTQYF

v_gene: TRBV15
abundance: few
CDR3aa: CATSTEGGSSYEQYF

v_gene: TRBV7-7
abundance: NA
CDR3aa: CASSWTEGGPQHF

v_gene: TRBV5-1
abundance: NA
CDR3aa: CASSFDIGQGGTEAFF

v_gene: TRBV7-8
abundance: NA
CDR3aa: CASSSRPGTGREKLFF